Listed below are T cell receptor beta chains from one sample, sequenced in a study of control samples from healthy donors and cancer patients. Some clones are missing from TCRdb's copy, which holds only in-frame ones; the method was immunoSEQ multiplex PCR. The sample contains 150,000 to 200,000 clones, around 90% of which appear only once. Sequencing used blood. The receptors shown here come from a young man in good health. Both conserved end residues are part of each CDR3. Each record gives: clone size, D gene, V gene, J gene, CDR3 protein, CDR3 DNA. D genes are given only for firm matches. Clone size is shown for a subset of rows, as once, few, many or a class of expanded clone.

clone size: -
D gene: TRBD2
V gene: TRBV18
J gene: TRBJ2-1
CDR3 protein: CASSVGSARLAGVNEQFF
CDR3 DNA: TGTGCCAGCTCAGTCGGGTCTGCTCGACTAGCGGGAGTCAATGAGCAGTTCTTC

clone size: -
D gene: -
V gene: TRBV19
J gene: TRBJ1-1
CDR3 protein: CASTSDAGRACTEAFF
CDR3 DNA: TGTGCCAGTACCTCGGATGCCGGGAGGGCGTGCACTGAAGCTTTCTTT

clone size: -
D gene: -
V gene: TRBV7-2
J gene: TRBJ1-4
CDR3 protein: CASSKLTGRGGEKLFF
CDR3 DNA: TGTGCCAGCAGCAAGCTTACGGGGAGAGGAGGTGAAAAACTGTTTTTT

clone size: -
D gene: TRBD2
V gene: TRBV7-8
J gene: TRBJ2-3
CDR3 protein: CASSTKGLAGSTDTQYF
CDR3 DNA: TGTGCCAGCAGCACCAAGGGACTAGCGGGTTCCACAGATACGCAGTATTTT

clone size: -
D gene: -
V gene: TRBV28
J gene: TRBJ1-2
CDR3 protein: CASSFLDGYTF
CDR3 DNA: TGTGCCAGCAGTTTTCTTGATGGCTACACCTTC

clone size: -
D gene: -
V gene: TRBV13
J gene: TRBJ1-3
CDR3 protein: CASTPWAFGNTIYF
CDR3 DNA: TGTGCCAGCACCCCGTGGGCCTTCGGAAACACCATATATTTT

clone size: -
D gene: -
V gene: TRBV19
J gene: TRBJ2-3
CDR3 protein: CASSMQAGTDTQYF
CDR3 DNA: TGTGCCAGTAGTATGCAGGCGGGCACAGATACGCAGTATTTT

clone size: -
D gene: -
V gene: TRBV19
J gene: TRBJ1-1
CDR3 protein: CASSTQVATEAFF
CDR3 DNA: TGTGCCAGTAGTACCCAGGTAGCCACTGAAGCTTTCTTT

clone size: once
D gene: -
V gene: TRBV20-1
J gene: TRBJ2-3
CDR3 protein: CSASDSDTQYF
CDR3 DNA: TGCAGTGCTAGCGATTCAGATACGCAGTATTTT

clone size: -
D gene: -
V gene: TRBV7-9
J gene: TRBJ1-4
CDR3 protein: CASSLGVVDEKLFF
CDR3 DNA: TGTGCCAGCAGCTTGGGGGTGGTGGATGAAAAACTGTTTTTT

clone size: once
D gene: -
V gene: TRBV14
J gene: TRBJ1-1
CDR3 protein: CASSRGRGLGAFF
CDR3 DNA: TGTGCCAGCAGCAGGGGCAGAGGGCTCGGGGCTTTCTTT

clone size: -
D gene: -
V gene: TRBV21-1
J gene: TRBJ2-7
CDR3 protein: CASSPRDRTYEQYF
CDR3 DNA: TGTGCCAGCAGCCCGAGGGACAGAACCTACGAGCAGTACTTC

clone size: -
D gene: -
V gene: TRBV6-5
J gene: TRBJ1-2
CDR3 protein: CASSYSKQHYGYTF
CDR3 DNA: TGTGCCAGCAGTTACTCGAAACAGCACTATGGCTACACCTTC

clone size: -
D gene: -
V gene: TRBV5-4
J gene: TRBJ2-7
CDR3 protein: CASSLASGVSYEQYF
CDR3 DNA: TGTGCCAGCAGCTTGGCGTCGGGGGTCTCCTACGAGCAGTACTTC

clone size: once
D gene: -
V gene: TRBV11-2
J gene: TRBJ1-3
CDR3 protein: CASSSSDGTVAIYF
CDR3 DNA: TGTGCCAGCAGCTCCTCGGATGGGACCGTGGCCATATATTTT

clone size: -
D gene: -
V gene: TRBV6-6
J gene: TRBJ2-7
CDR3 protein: CASSYARGLYEQYF
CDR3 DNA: TGTGCCAGCAGTTACGCTCGGGGGCTGTACGAGCAGTACTTC

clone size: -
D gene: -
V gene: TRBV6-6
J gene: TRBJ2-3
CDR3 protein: CASRRDFTDTQYF
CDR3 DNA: TGTGCCAGCAGACGGGACTTCACAGATACGCAGTATTTT

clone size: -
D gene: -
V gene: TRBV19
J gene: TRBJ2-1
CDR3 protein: CASSIRGAENEQFF
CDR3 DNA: TGTGCCAGTAGTATAAGGGGCGCTGAAAATGAGCAGTTCTTC

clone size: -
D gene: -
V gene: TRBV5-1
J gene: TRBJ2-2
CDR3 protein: CASSGGAGELFF
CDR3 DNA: TGCGCCAGCAGTGGCGGGGCCGGGGAGCTGTTTTTT

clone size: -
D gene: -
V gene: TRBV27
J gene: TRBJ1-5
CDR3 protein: CASSLRAGVSNQPQHF
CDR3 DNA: TGTGCCAGCAGTTTACGGGCGGGAGTCAGCAATCAGCCCCAGCATTTT

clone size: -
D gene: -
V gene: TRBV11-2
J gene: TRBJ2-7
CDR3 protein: CASSLGPELAYEQYF
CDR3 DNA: TGTGCCAGCAGCTTAGGGCCGGAACTCGCCTACGAGCAGTACTTC

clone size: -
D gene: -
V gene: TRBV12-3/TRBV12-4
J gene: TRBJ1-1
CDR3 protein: CASSLGRTEAFF
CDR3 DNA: TGTGCCAGCAGTCTCGGGCGCACTGAAGCTTTCTTT

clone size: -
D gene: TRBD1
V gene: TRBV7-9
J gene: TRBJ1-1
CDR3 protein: CASSINTGVGAFF
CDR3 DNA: TGTGCCAGCAGCATAAATACAGGGGTTGGCGCTTTCTTT

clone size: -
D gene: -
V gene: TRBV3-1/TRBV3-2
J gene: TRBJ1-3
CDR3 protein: CASSQGQISGNTIYF
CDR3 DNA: TGTGCCAGCAGCCAAGGACAAATCTCTGGAAACACCATATATTTT

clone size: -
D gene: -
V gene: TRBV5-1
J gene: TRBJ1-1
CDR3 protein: CASSPKRTLAEAFF
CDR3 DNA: TGCGCCAGCAGCCCTAAAAGAACCCTAGCTGAAGCTTTCTTT

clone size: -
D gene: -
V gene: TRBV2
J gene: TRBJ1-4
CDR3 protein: CASSSTGRNEKLFF
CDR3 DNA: TGTGCCAGCAGCTCCACGGGAAGAAATGAAAAACTGTTTTTT

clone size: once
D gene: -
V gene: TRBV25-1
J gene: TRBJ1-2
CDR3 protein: CASSEFEGDDGYTF
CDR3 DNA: TGTGCCAGCAGTGAATTTGAAGGGGACGATGGCTACACCTTC

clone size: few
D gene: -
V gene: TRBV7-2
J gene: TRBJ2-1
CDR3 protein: CASSPSTNELNEQFF
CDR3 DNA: TGTGCCAGCAGCCCAAGCACCAACGAGCTCAATGAGCAGTTCTTC

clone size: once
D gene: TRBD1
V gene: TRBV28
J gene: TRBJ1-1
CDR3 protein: CASSLRTGILAFF
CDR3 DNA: TGTGCCAGCAGTTTACGGACAGGGATCTTAGCTTTCTTT

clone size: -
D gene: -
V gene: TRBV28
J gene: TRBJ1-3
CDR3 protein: CASSLLSGSNTIYF
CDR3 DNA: TGTGCCAGCAGTTTGCTATCAGGTTCAAACACCATATATTTT

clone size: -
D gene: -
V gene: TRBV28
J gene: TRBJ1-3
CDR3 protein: CASSKIPSGNTIYF
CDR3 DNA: TGTGCCAGCAGTAAGATTCCCTCTGGAAACACCATATATTTT

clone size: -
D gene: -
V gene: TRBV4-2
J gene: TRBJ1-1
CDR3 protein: CASSQEDSYTEAFF
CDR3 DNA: TGTGCCAGCAGCCAGGAAGACAGTTACACTGAAGCTTTCTTT

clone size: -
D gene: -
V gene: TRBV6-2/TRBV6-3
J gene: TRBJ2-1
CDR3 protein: CASSYPTGGFPNLREQFF
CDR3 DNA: TGTGCCAGCAGTTACCCCACGGGCGGGTTCCCCAACCTCCGTGAGCAGTTCTTC

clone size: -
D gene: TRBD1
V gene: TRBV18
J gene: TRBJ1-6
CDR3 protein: CASSPPGQGNSPLHF
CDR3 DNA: TGTGCCAGCTCACCACCCGGACAGGGTAATTCACCCCTCCACTTT

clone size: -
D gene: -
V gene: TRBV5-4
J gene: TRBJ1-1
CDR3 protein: CASSLNTNTEAFF
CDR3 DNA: TGTGCCAGCAGCTTGAATACGAACACTGAAGCTTTCTTT

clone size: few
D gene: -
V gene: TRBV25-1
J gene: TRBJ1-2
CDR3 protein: CASSDGGYGYTF
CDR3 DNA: TGTGCCAGCAGCGACGGGGGTTACGGCTACACCTTC

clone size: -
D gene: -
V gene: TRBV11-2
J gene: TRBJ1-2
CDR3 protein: CASSSRQIFNYGYTF
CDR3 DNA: TGTGCCAGCAGTTCCCGACAGATTTTTAACTATGGCTACACCTTC

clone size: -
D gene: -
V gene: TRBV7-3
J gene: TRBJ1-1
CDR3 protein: CASSLLGGKNTEAFF
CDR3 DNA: TGTGCCAGCAGCTTATTGGGAGGGAAGAACACTGAAGCTTTCTTT

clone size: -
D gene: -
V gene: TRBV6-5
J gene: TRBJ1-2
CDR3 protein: CASRTYRVKGYTF
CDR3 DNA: TGTGCCAGCAGGACTTACAGGGTCAAGGGCTACACCTTC

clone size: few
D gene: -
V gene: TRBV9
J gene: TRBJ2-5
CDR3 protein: CASSVAAGEETQYF
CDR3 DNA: TGTGCCAGCAGCGTAGCCGCGGGCGAAGAGACCCAGTACTTC

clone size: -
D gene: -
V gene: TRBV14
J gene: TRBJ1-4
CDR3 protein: CASSQAKVRSEKLFF
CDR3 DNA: TGTGCCAGCAGCCAAGCCAAAGTTCGGAGTGAAAAACTGTTTTTT

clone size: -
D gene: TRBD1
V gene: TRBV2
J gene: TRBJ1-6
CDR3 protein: CASRSGTGGTSPLHF
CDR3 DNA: TGTGCCAGCCGTTCCGGGACAGGGGGAACCTCACCCCTCCACTTT

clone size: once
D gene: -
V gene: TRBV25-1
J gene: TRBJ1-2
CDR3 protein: CASSGVQGYYGYTF
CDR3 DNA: TGTGCCAGCAGTGGGGTCCAGGGGTACTATGGCTACACCTTC

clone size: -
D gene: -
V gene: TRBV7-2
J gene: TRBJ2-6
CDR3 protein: CASRRPGGRGANVLTF
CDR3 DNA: TGTGCCAGCAGGCGCCCCGGGGGGCGTGGGGCCAACGTCCTGACTTTC